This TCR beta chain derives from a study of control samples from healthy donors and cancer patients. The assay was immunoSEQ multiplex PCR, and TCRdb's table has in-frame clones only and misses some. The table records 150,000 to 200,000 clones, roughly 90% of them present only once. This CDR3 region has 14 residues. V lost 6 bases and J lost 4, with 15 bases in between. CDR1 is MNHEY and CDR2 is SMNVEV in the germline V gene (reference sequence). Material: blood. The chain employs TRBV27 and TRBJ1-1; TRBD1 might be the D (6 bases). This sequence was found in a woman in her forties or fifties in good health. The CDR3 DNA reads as TGTGCCAGCAGCCGAGGGGGGGTGAGCACTGAAGCTTTCTTT. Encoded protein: CASSRGGVSTEAFF.